The 2 T cell receptor beta chains below come from one sample, sequenced in a study of T cells in Graves' hyperthyroidism and ophthalmopathy. Researchers took RNA transcripts and amplified the TCR beta CDR3 regions from them. HTBI primers were employed in a first-round RT-PCR of the TCR CDR3. TCRdb ran MiXCR on the multiplex PCR reads and lists one entry per CDR3 protein. The table has about 400,000 distinct CDR3 sequences, over 12% seen once; the top ten hold 28%. Sequences were obtained from blood. The receptors here all came from a man aged 50-60 years with Graves' ophthalmopathy.

This chain connects TRBV4-1 to TRBJ2-2, with 8 positions matching TRBD1. CDR3 length: 15 amino acids. The germline V gene encodes CDR1 MGHRA and CDR2 YSYEKL. V lost 3 bases and J lost 4; bases outside the gene matches: 4. DNA of the CDR3: TGCGCCAGCAGCCAGGGACAGGTGATCACCGGGGAGCTGTTTTTT. Translated, it gives CASSQGQVITGELFF.

This clonotype was seen many times. V and J are TRBV20-1 and TRBJ1-1, with D possibly matching TRBD1 (5 bases). This CDR3 comprises 11 residues. Germline assignment: CDR1 DFQATT and CDR2 SNEGSKA (reference sequence). V dropped 7 bases and J dropped 3 bases, with 9 bases sitting between them. The CDR3: CSVGVHTEAFF. CDR3 coding DNA: TGCAGTGTAGGGGTTCACACTGAAGCTTTCTTT.